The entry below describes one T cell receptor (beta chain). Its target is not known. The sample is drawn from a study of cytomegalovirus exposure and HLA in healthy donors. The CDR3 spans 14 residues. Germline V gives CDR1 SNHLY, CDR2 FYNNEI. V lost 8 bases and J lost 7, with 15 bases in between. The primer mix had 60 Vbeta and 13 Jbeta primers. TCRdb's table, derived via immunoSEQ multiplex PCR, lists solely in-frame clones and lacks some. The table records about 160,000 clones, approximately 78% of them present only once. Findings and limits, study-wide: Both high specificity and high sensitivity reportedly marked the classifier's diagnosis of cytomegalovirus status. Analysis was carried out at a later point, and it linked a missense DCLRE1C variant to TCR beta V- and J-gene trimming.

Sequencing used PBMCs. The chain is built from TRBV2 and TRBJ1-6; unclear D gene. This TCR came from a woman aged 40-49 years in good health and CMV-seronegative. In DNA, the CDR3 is TGTGCCAGCGGAATCAGGCAGTTAAATTCACCCCTCCACTTT. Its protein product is CASGIRQLNSPLHF. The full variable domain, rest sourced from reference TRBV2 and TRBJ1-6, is EPEVTQTPSHQVTQMGQEVILRCVPISNHLYFYWYRQILGQKVEFLVSFYNNEISEKSEIFDDQFSVERPDGSNFTLKIRSTKLEDSAMYFCASGIRQLNSPLHFGNGTRLTVT.